Presented here are 26 T cell receptor beta chains from one specimen sequenced in a study of blood T cell repertoires in COVID-19. Clones were read by immunoSEQ multiplex PCR, and TCRdb kept only the in-frame ones, dropping some. The sample holds under 200,000 clones, roughly 85% seen once. The sequenced sample consisted of peripheral blood. Every receptor here comes from a woman in her 50s with COVID-19, enrolled during active disease.

This clone was recorded a few times. The chain carries TRBV7-3 and TRBJ2-2; TRBD2 matches 9 bases. Per the germline V gene, CDR1 is SGHTA and CDR2 is FQGTGA. J was trimmed by 3 bases and V by 5 bases; bases with no gene match: 10. This CDR3 has 17 residues. The CDR3 DNA is TGTGCCAGCAGCGGCGCGTTAGCGGGAGTCTACACCGGGGAGCTGTTTTTT. Amino acids: CASSGALAGVYTGELFF.

The chain combines TRBV30 with TRBJ2-5, with 7 bases lining up with TRBD1. The V and J ends lost 4 bases and 5 bases, in that order; junction bases with no gene match: 7. The CDR3 has 13 residues. Germline V gene data show CDR1 as GTSNPN and CDR2 as SVGIG (reference sequence). Here the CDR3 reads CAWTRQGPETQYF. Here the CDR3 DNA reads TGTGCCTGGACCAGACAGGGCCCCGAGACCCAGTACTTC.

The chain joins TRBV7-2 to TRBJ1-3; no firm D call. Germline loops: CDR1 SGHTA, CDR2 FQGNSA. Deletions cut 0 bases from V and 0 bases from J, with 6 bases between. The CDR3 length is 15 residues. The CDR3 reads CASSLAWSSGNTIYF. For the CDR3, the DNA is TGTGCCAGCAGCTTAGCGTGGAGCTCTGGAAACACCATATATTTT.

The chain has TRBV5-4 and TRBJ1-1; D perhaps matches TRBD1 (6 bases). Germline V gene sequence: CDR1 SGHNT, CDR2 YYREEE (reference sequence). The CDR3 spans 16 residues. Between the trimmed V and J ends, which lost 0 bases and 5 bases, there was a span of 17 bases. The CDR3 DNA is TGTGCCAGCAGCTTGGTAGGGAGGGGGAGGGATACTGAAGCTTTCTTT. It specifies CASSLVGRGRDTEAFF. Complete variable domain (other parts from reference TRBV5-4 and TRBJ1-1): ETGVTQSPTHLIKTRGQQVTLRCSSQSGHNTVSWYQQALGQGPQFIFQYYREEENGRGNFPPRFSGLQFPNYSSELNVNALELDDSALYLCASSLVGRGRDTEAFFGQGTRLTVV.

The chain has TRBV7-8 and TRBJ2-2; a weak D match, TRBD2 (5 bases). Deletions cut 1 base from V and 3 bases from J, with 12 bases between. Germline V gene data show CDR1 as SGHVS and CDR2 as FQNEAQ. The CDR3 covers 16 residues. This CDR3 reads CASSLVQRSYTGELFF. The CDR3 nucleotides read TGTGCCAGCAGCTTAGTGCAGCGGTCCTACACCGGGGAGCTGTTTTTT.

The chain links TRBV2 to TRBJ2-7; weak D call: TRBD1 (5 bases). The CDR3 length is 14 residues. CDR1 SNHLY and CDR2 FYNNEI come from the germline V gene. V was clipped by 6 bases and J by 3 bases, with 15 bases between them. For the CDR3, the DNA is TGTGCCAGCAGAGATGACAGATCAAACTACGAGCAGTACTTC. Its protein is CASRDDRSNYEQYF.

The CDR3 nucleotides are TGCGCCAGCAGTGAGAAATTAGAAGGGGCTGAGCAGTTCTTC. The encoded protein is CASSEKLEGAEQFF. The chain employs TRBV10-1 and TRBJ2-1, with a weak D call TRBD1 (5 bases). This CDR3 has 14 amino acids. Germline V gives CDR1 WNHNN, CDR2 SYGVQD (reference sequence). V was clipped by 2 bases and J by 9 bases, with 14 bases between them.

The chain is built from TRBV4-1 and TRBJ1-6; a possible D gene is TRBD1 (5 bases). Germline V gene lookup returns CDR1 MGHRA and CDR2 YSYEKL. V lost 1 base to trimming and J lost 8 bases, with 12 bases between them. This CDR3 has 15 residues. The CDR3, as DNA: TGCGCCAGCAGCCAAGGCAGGGATGGAGATTCACCCCTCCACTTT. Protein: CASSQGRDGDSPLHF.

The chain couples TRBV11-2 to TRBJ2-7; TRBD1 agrees at 7 bases. V dropped 4 bases and J dropped 2; count of bases not matched to a gene: 8. Germline lookup yields CDR1 SGHAT and CDR2 FQNNGV. The CDR3 sequence is 15 residues long. CDR3 region: CASSSQTGRTYEQYF. The CDR3 nucleotides are TGTGCCAGCAGCTCACAGACAGGGCGAACCTACGAGCAGTACTTC.

The J gene is TRBJ2-7, the V gene TRBV12-2; no check of the table's D call, TRBD2, against the DNA was made. TRBV12-2 is a known pseudogene. The CDR3 contains 14 residues. CDR3 DNA: TGTGCAAGTCGCTCCCGGGATTTCACCTACGAGCAGTACTTC. It codes for CASRSRDFTYEQYF.

The table lists this clone with a few counts. The chain carries TRBV10-3 and TRBJ2-2; TRBD1 agrees at 10 bases. The germline CDR1 and CDR2 sequences are ENHRY and SYGVKD. This CDR3 contains 15 residues. Unmatched junction bases numbered 5, after V lost 10 bases and J lost 0 bases. The DNA for the CDR3 is TGTGCCACCTGGACAGGGGGTTCGAACACCGGGGAGCTGTTTTTT. It yields the protein CATWTGGSNTGELFF.

The chain combines TRBV5-1 with TRBJ2-7; unclear D gene. V was clipped by 4 bases and J by 2 bases, with 16 bases between them. The CDR3 sequence is 15 residues long. Germline values: CDR1 SGHRS, CDR2 YFSETQ. Here the CDR3 DNA reads TGCGCCAGCAGCCCTTTGAGTACAGATCCCTACGAGCAGTACTTC. Translation gives CASSPLSTDPYEQYF.

CDR3 region: CASSFSGVPEAFF. As DNA, the CDR3 is TGTGCCAGCAGCTTTTCCGGGGTCCCTGAAGCTTTCTTT. The chain joins TRBV7-2 to TRBJ1-1; D not resolved. Germline CDR1 is SGHTA and CDR2 is FQGNSA. The CDR3 is made up of 13 amino acids. The V gene lost 3 bases and the J gene lost 6 bases, with 11 bases spanning the gap.

This chain joins TRBV19 and TRBJ2-5, with a tentative D call TRBD1 (7 bases). The CDR3 has 16 amino acids. Looked up from germline, CDR1 is LNHDA and CDR2 is SQIVND (reference sequence). Trimming left V 0 bases short and J 7 bases short, with 18 bases between. CDR3 DNA sequence: TGTGCCAGTAGTATAGATCTGGCCAGGGGGACTGGGACCCAGTACTTC. Protein: CASSIDLARGTGTQYF.

This chain links TRBV24-1 with TRBJ2-3, with 10 positions matching TRBD2. Germline assignment: CDR1 KGHDR and CDR2 SFDVKD. V gave up 4 bases and J gave up 4 bases; unmatched junction bases: 10. This CDR3 contains 17 residues. The CDR3 spells CATSEGAGGLWADTQYF. The CDR3 DNA reads TGTGCCACCAGTGAGGGAGCGGGGGGGCTCTGGGCAGATACGCAGTATTTT.

The chain employs TRBV5-4 and TRBJ1-2; D remains unclear. CDR3 size: 13 residues. V lost 2 bases and J 4 bases, leaving 9 bases between the germline ends. Germline-derived CDR1 and CDR2 are SGHNT and YYREEE (reference sequence). CDR3 sequence (DNA): TGTGCCAGCAGCTTTGGTGAGGCCTATGGCTACACCTTC. Amino acid sequence: CASSFGEAYGYTF.

The chain recombines TRBV7-2 with TRBJ1-6, with 9 bases identical to TRBD1. The CDR3 covers 14 residues. Germline-derived CDR1 and CDR2 are SGHTA and FQGNSA. V was pared by 5 bases and J by 9 bases, with 5 bases of the junction left unmatched. The CDR3 coding sequence is TGTGCCAGCAGCCCACAGGGGGCCGGTTCACCCCTCCACTTT. It is translated as CASSPQGAGSPLHF. Supplemented by reference TRBV7-2 and TRBJ1-6, the full variable domain reads GAGVSQSPSNKVTEKGKDVELRCDPISGHTALYWYRQSLGQGLEFLIYFQGNSAPDKSGLPSDRFSAERTGGSVSTLTIQRTQQEDSAVYLCASSPQGAGSPLHFGNGTRLTVT.

This clone appeared once. V usage is TRBV4-1 and J usage is TRBJ2-5; TRBD1 matches 10 bases. Per germline, CDR1 MGHRA and CDR2 YSYEKL. J was trimmed by 5 bases and V by 4 bases; bases with no gene match: 7. The length of the CDR3 is 15 residues. The CDR3 spells CASSPSGQGHETQYF. DNA for the CDR3: TGCGCCAGCAGCCCGTCGGGACAGGGGCACGAGACCCAGTACTTC.

In its sample, this clone was seen once. The chain combines TRBV4-1 with TRBJ1-5, with D hard to call. In germline, CDR1 is MGHRA, CDR2 YSYEKL. The CDR3 is 14 residues long. V shed 0 bases and J shed 4 bases, with 7 bases lying between them. The CDR3 DNA sequence: TGCGCCAGCAGCCAAGAAACAGCTAATCAGCCCCAGCATTTT. It yields the protein CASSQETANQPQHF.

This clone has only a few counts. The chain employs TRBV19 and TRBJ2-1; TRBD2 agrees at 15 bases. The V segment lost 4 bases and the J segment 1 base; nucleotides outside the gene matches: 17. In germline, CDR1 is LNHDA, CDR2 SQIVND (reference sequence). This CDR3 is built from 22 residues. CDR3 nucleotide sequence: TGTGCCAGTAGTACACATGGGGTAGGACTAGCGGGGGGGCCGGGGTCCTACAATGAGCAGTTCTTC. It specifies CASSTHGVGLAGGPGSYNEQFF.

The chain employs TRBV27 and TRBJ1-6, with D perhaps TRBD1 (6 bases). The CDR3 has 14 residues. The V gene lost 3 bases and the J gene lost 6 bases, with 9 bases spanning the gap. CDR1 is MNHEY and CDR2 is SMNVEV in the germline V gene (reference sequence). The CDR3 nucleotides are TGTGCCAGCAGTTTTGGGACAATTAATTCACCCCTCCACTTT. This gives the protein CASSFGTINSPLHF.

CDR3 coding DNA: TGTGCCAGCAGCCGCGACAGGGACACAGATACGCAGTATTTT. Protein: CASSRDRDTDTQYF. V usage is TRBV5-4 and J usage is TRBJ2-3; the match to TRBD1 covers 7 bases. This CDR3 comprises 14 residues. The germline gives CDR1 SGHNT, CDR2 YYREEE (reference sequence). V shed 4 bases and J 2 bases; nucleotides not matched to a gene: 4.

This chain links TRBV5-4 with TRBJ2-5, with 10 bases matching TRBD2. The CDR3 runs 16 residues. Germline CDR1 and CDR2: SGHNT and YYREEE (reference sequence). The trim removed 4 bases at V and 3 bases at J, leaving 9 bases unmatched. The CDR3 here is CASSEGERGGKETQYF. The CDR3, as DNA: TGTGCCAGCAGCGAGGGGGAGCGGGGGGGCAAAGAGACCCAGTACTTC.

Only a few counts were recorded for this clone. This chain joins TRBV13 and TRBJ2-7; 7 bases align to TRBD1. The CDR3 covers 14 residues. V shed 6 bases and J 3 bases; nucleotides not matched to a gene: 8. Germline V gene sequence: CDR1 PRHDT, CDR2 FYEKMQ (reference sequence). CDR3 in amino acids: CASRATGDGYEQYF. DNA of the CDR3: TGTGCCAGCAGGGCCACAGGGGATGGCTACGAGCAGTACTTC.

The chain employs TRBV7-2 and TRBJ1-1, with 11 bases lining up with TRBD1. V shed 1 base, J shed 4 bases, and the junction held 8 bases outside the gene matches. The CDR3 length is 17 residues. The V gene's germline CDR1 is SGHTA and CDR2 FQGNSA. This chain's CDR3 is CASSLGGTGGLRTEAFF. Written as DNA, the CDR3 is TGTGCCAGCAGCTTAGGTGGGACAGGGGGTCTTCGCACTGAAGCTTTCTTT. The full variable domain, completed using reference TRBV7-2 and TRBJ1-1, is GAGVSQSPSNKVTEKGKDVELRCDPISGHTALYWYRQSLGQGLEFLIYFQGNSAPDKSGLPSDRFSAERTGGSVSTLTIQRTQQEDSAVYLCASSLGGTGGLRTEAFFGQGTRLTVV.

The V and J genes are TRBV28 and TRBJ1-1; D might be TRBD1 (6 bases). Germline CDR1 MDHEN, CDR2 SYDVKM. The CDR3 length is 14 residues. Trimming stripped 6 bases from V and 4 bases from J, with 15 bases between. The CDR3 spells CASSPGGPSTEAFF. The CDR3, as DNA: TGTGCCAGCAGCCCGGGGGGGCCCAGCACTGAAGCTTTCTTT.